This paragraph covers one T cell receptor beta chain sequence. TCRdb's table, derived via immunoSEQ multiplex PCR, lists solely in-frame clones and lacks some. The repertoire holds about 130,000 clones, about 93% seen once, with about 1.9% in the top ten. This specimen comes from a study of blood T cell repertoires in COVID-19. In the study overall: Some COVID-19 samples were acute and others convalescent; all came from the United States, Italy and Spain. T cells, B-cell-depleted T cells, or PBMCs provided the cDNA or gDNA that served as material.

The CDR3 totals 13 residues. With 8 bases clipped from V and 3 bases from J, the junction kept 7 bases outside the gene matches. Germline V gene sequence: CDR1 MNHEY, CDR2 SVGAGI. Sequencing was carried out using peripheral blood. The clonotype comes from a man aged 50-60 years with COVID-19, enrolled during active disease. V gene TRBV6-5 combines with J gene TRBJ2-7; TRBD1 matches 7 bases. The CDR3 here is CASHRGLIYEQYF. CDR3 in DNA: TGTGCCAGCCACAGGGGATTGATCTACGAGCAGTACTTC.